This is a list of T cell receptor beta chains from one sample in a study of tumor-infiltrating lymphocytes in primary liver carcinoma. A single record per CDR3 protein comes from TCRdb applying MiXCR to the multiplex PCR reads. The sample lists 70,000 to 95,000 distinct CDR3 sequences, nearly 70% occurring once. The sample consisted of liver tumor tissue from sampling region 4. The source of these receptors is a man in his forties with primary liver carcinoma and hepatitis B virus infection. Both conserved end residues are part of each CDR3. Each record gives: CDR3 protein, CDR3 DNA, clone size, V gene, D gene, J gene. The D gene is left open where the match is weak. The listing skips clone size in some rows; elsewhere it reads once, few, many or a size class.

cdr3_aa: CASSDLDRGNTGERFF
cdr3_nt: TGTGCCAGCAGTGACTTGGACAGAGGGAACACCGGGGAGCGGTTTTTT
clone_size: NA
v_call: TRBV25-1
d_call: NA
j_call: TRBJ2-2

cdr3_aa: CVSSISGSAFCEQYF
cdr3_nt: TGTGTCAGCAGCATTAGCGGGAGTGCCTTCTGCGAGCAATACTTC
clone_size: NA
v_call: TRBV5-6
d_call: TRBD2
j_call: TRBJ2-7

cdr3_aa: CASNQEALTEQYF
cdr3_nt: TGCGCAAGCAACCAAGAGGCGCTCACGGAGCAGTACTTC
clone_size: NA
v_call: TRBV4-1
d_call: NA
j_call: TRBJ2-7

cdr3_aa: CASSAPGIPLAYEHYF
cdr3_nt: TGTGCCAGCAGTGCTCCCGGGATCCCTCTCGCCTACGAGCATTACTTC
clone_size: NA
v_call: TRBV6-1
d_call: NA
j_call: TRBJ2-7

cdr3_aa: CSVDRGGRNEQYF
cdr3_nt: TGCAGTGTCGACAGGGGTGGACGGAACGAACAGTACTTC
clone_size: NA
v_call: TRBV29-1
d_call: TRBD1
j_call: TRBJ2-7

cdr3_aa: CTSSPGQGYEQYF
cdr3_nt: TGTACCAGCAGTCCGGGACAGGGTTACGAGCAGTACTTC
clone_size: NA
v_call: TRBV12-3/TRBV12-4
d_call: TRBD1
j_call: TRBJ2-7

cdr3_aa: CARSLEVGDKKLFF
cdr3_nt: TGTGCCAGAAGCTTAGAGGTTGGGGACAAAAAGCTGTTTTTT
clone_size: NA
v_call: TRBV11-2
d_call: NA
j_call: TRBJ1-4

cdr3_aa: CASSDLWISSSGETQYF
cdr3_nt: TGTGCCAGCAGTGACCTTTGGATTAGCAGTTCTGGGGAGACCCAGTACTTC
clone_size: NA
v_call: TRBV6-1
d_call: NA
j_call: TRBJ2-5

cdr3_aa: CASSLGAVGYEQYF
cdr3_nt: TGTGCCAGCAGCCTAGGGGCCGTGGGCTACGAGCAGTACTTC
clone_size: NA
v_call: TRBV7-8
d_call: NA
j_call: TRBJ2-7

cdr3_aa: CASSTLSGRTTGDLFF
cdr3_nt: TGTGCCAGCAGTACCTTGAGCGGGAGGACTACCGGGGATCTGTTTTTT
clone_size: NA
v_call: TRBV6-5
d_call: TRBD2
j_call: TRBJ2-2

cdr3_aa: CSGGQGGHEKLFF
cdr3_nt: TGCAGCGGGGGACAGGGAGGGCATGAAAAACTGTTTTTT
clone_size: many
v_call: TRBV29-1
d_call: TRBD1
j_call: TRBJ1-4

cdr3_aa: CASSQGAGNTVYF
cdr3_nt: TGTGCCTCATCACAGGGAGCTGGAAACACCGTATATTTT
clone_size: NA
v_call: TRBV11-2
d_call: NA
j_call: TRBJ1-3

cdr3_aa: CASSPSGAGDLFF
cdr3_nt: TGTGCCAGTAGTCCAAGCGGTGCCGGGGACCTGTTTTTT
clone_size: NA
v_call: TRBV6-1
d_call: NA
j_call: TRBJ2-2

cdr3_aa: CASSGTSDHNGRFF
cdr3_nt: TGCGCCAGCAGTGGAACTAGCGACCACAATGGGCGGTTCTTC
clone_size: NA
v_call: TRBV10-2
d_call: TRBD2
j_call: TRBJ2-1

cdr3_aa: CASMGSVTAPKETQYF
cdr3_nt: TGCGCCAGCATGGGATCGGTAACGGCCCCCAAAGAGACCCAGTACTTC
clone_size: once
v_call: TRBV12-3/TRBV12-4
d_call: NA
j_call: TRBJ2-5

cdr3_aa: CASSLRLWDSRFRF
cdr3_nt: TGTGCCAGCAGCTTAAGGTTGTGGGACTCCAGGTTTCGCTTC
clone_size: many
v_call: TRBV13
d_call: NA
j_call: TRBJ2-4

cdr3_aa: CASSLEMGTEQLF
cdr3_nt: TGTGCCAGCAGCTTAGAGATGGGAACTGAGCAGTTATTC
clone_size: NA
v_call: TRBV11-2
d_call: NA
j_call: TRBJ2-1

cdr3_aa: CASSDGRYAF
cdr3_nt: TGTGCGAGCAGTGATGGTCGCTACGCCTTC
clone_size: NA
v_call: TRBV6-1
d_call: NA
j_call: TRBJ1-2

cdr3_aa: CASSSPTPSSYDEQFF
cdr3_nt: TGTGCCAGTAGCTCCCCGACTCCGAGCTCCTACGATGAGCAGTTCTTC
clone_size: NA
v_call: TRBV12-3/TRBV12-4
d_call: NA
j_call: TRBJ2-1

cdr3_aa: CASSRRGEGNQLQHF
cdr3_nt: TGTGCCAGCAGTCGTCGGGGTGAGGGCAATCAGCTCCAGCATTTT
clone_size: NA
v_call: TRBV28
d_call: NA
j_call: TRBJ1-5

cdr3_aa: CASSSATSGHNELSF
cdr3_nt: TGTGCCAGCAGTTCTGCGACTAGCGGACACAATGAGCTGTCCTTC
clone_size: NA
v_call: TRBV6-6
d_call: TRBD2
j_call: TRBJ2-1

cdr3_aa: CASSKADSLNTEAFF
cdr3_nt: TGTGCCAGCAGTAAAGCGGACAGTCTTAACACTGAAGCTTTCTTT
clone_size: many
v_call: TRBV12-3/TRBV12-4
d_call: NA
j_call: TRBJ1-1

cdr3_aa: CAISEILGARDTQYF
cdr3_nt: TGTGCCATCAGTGAGATACTGGGGGCAAGGGATACGCAGTATTTT
clone_size: NA
v_call: TRBV6-1
d_call: NA
j_call: TRBJ2-3

cdr3_aa: CTSTLRLTSYEQYF
cdr3_nt: TGTACCAGCACCTTACGACTTACTTCCTACGAGCAGTACTTC
clone_size: once
v_call: TRBV11-2
d_call: NA
j_call: TRBJ2-7

cdr3_aa: CASSVDSGEGEQFF
cdr3_nt: TGTGCCAGCAGCGTGGACAGCGGTGAGGGTGAGCAGTTCTTC
clone_size: NA
v_call: TRBV28
d_call: NA
j_call: TRBJ2-1

cdr3_aa: CASSQDQINEKLFF
cdr3_nt: TGCGCCAGCAGCCAAGATCAGATAAATGAAAAACTATTTTTT
clone_size: NA
v_call: TRBV4-1
d_call: NA
j_call: TRBJ1-4

cdr3_aa: CASGLRGEQYF
cdr3_nt: TGTGCCAGCGGCTTACGCGGGGAGCAGTACTTC
clone_size: few
v_call: TRBV13
d_call: NA
j_call: TRBJ2-7

cdr3_aa: CAWSVPLQGLYGYTF
cdr3_nt: TGTGCCTGGAGTGTACCCCTCCAGGGTCTATATGGCTACACCTTC
clone_size: many
v_call: TRBV30
d_call: NA
j_call: TRBJ1-2

cdr3_aa: CASSFGSGGYNEQFF
cdr3_nt: TGTGCCAGCAGCTTTGGGAGTGGGGGGTACAATGAGCAGTTCTTC
clone_size: NA
v_call: TRBV7-3
d_call: NA
j_call: TRBJ2-1

cdr3_aa: CASSQEWLVGGLSYEQYF
cdr3_nt: TGTGCCAGCAGCCAAGAGTGGCTAGTGGGAGGTCTGTCCTACGAGCAGTACTTC
clone_size: NA
v_call: TRBV4-2
d_call: NA
j_call: TRBJ2-7

cdr3_aa: CASSSPWGSGGRTDTQYF
cdr3_nt: TGTGCCAGCAGTTCACCCTGGGGTAGCGGGGGGCGCACAGATACGCAGTATTTT
clone_size: NA
v_call: TRBV27
d_call: TRBD2
j_call: TRBJ2-3

cdr3_aa: CCIEGLNNETQYF
cdr3_nt: TGCTGCATTGAAGGACTTAACAATGAGACCCAGTACTTC
clone_size: once
v_call: TRBV29-1
d_call: NA
j_call: TRBJ2-5

cdr3_aa: CASSSPGGKGPYKQYF
cdr3_nt: TGTGCCAGCAGTTCCCCCGGTGGGAAGGGACCGTACAAGCAGTACTTC
clone_size: NA
v_call: TRBV28
d_call: NA
j_call: TRBJ2-7

cdr3_aa: CVGSEGGGGETQYF
cdr3_nt: TGTGTCGGCAGCGAAGGGGGGGGAGGAGAGACCCAGTACTTC
clone_size: few
v_call: TRBV11-2
d_call: NA
j_call: TRBJ2-5

cdr3_aa: CASSSLRPGTAITSSANILTF
cdr3_nt: TGCGCCAGCAGCTCCCTTCGACCGGGAACTGCAATTACCTCTAGTGCCAACATCCTGACTTTC
clone_size: once
v_call: TRBV5-1
d_call: NA
j_call: TRBJ2-6

cdr3_aa: CASADTVASYEQYF
cdr3_nt: TGTGCTTCCGCCGATACAGTGGCTTCCTACGAGCAGTACTTC
clone_size: once
v_call: TRBV10-2
d_call: NA
j_call: TRBJ2-7

cdr3_aa: CASSPGPVDYNEQLF
cdr3_nt: TGTGCCAGCAGCCCAGGACCAGTGGATTACAATGAGCAGCTCTTC
clone_size: NA
v_call: TRBV7-8
d_call: NA
j_call: TRBJ2-1

cdr3_aa: CASSEVSGLTDTQYF
cdr3_nt: TGTGCCAGCAGTGAAGTAAGCGGCCTCACAGATACGCAGTATTTT
clone_size: many
v_call: TRBV6-1
d_call: NA
j_call: TRBJ2-3

cdr3_aa: CASSLVSARGQETQYF
cdr3_nt: TGTGCCAGCAGCTTAGTCTCGGCTAGAGGGCAAGAGACCCAGTATTTC
clone_size: NA
v_call: TRBV11-2
d_call: NA
j_call: TRBJ2-5

cdr3_aa: CASILAFVGTGTEAFF
cdr3_nt: TGTGCCAGCATCCTTGCCTTTGTGGGGACAGGGACTGAAGCTTTCTTT
clone_size: NA
v_call: TRBV28
d_call: TRBD1
j_call: TRBJ1-1

cdr3_aa: CASSYPSGNEQYF
cdr3_nt: TGTGCCAGCAGTTACCCCTCGGGGAACGAGCAGTATTTC
clone_size: once
v_call: TRBV6-1
d_call: NA
j_call: TRBJ2-7

cdr3_aa: CDSSRQGAETQYF
cdr3_nt: TGTGACAGCAGCAGACAGGGGGCTGAGACCCAGTACTTC
clone_size: NA
v_call: TRBV6-1
d_call: TRBD1
j_call: TRBJ2-5

cdr3_aa: CSARKADRDTGELFF
cdr3_nt: TGCAGTGCTAGAAAAGCAGACAGGGACACCGGGGAGCTGTTTTTT
clone_size: NA
v_call: TRBV20-1
d_call: TRBD1
j_call: TRBJ2-2

cdr3_aa: CASTTLGGTLEQYF
cdr3_nt: TGTGCCAGCACCACCCTAGGTGGGACCCTAGAGCAGTACTTC
clone_size: many
v_call: TRBV6-1
d_call: NA
j_call: TRBJ2-7

cdr3_aa: CAISLDSYQSQHF
cdr3_nt: TGTGCCATCAGTCTGGACAGCTATCAGTCCCAGCATTTT
clone_size: NA
v_call: TRBV10-3
d_call: NA
j_call: TRBJ1-5

cdr3_aa: CASTVGPSDEQYF
cdr3_nt: TGTGCCAGCACTGTAGGGCCCTCAGATGAGCAGTACTTC
clone_size: NA
v_call: TRBV6-1
d_call: NA
j_call: TRBJ2-7

cdr3_aa: CAISPTGHLGAGSIAKNIQYF
cdr3_nt: TGTGCCATCAGTCCCACGGGACACCTGGGGGCCGGGAGTATAGCCAAAAACATTCAGTACTTC
clone_size: many
v_call: TRBV10-3
d_call: NA
j_call: TRBJ2-4

cdr3_aa: CASSPTSGRYEQYF
cdr3_nt: TGTGCCAGCAGCCCCACTAGCGGGAGGTACGAGCAGTACTTC
clone_size: many
v_call: TRBV6-6
d_call: TRBD2
j_call: TRBJ2-7

cdr3_aa: CASSLRVSGGADTQYF
cdr3_nt: TGTGCCAGCAGCTTACGGGTCTCAGGTGGGGCAGATACGCAGTATTTT
clone_size: many
v_call: TRBV5-4
d_call: NA
j_call: TRBJ2-3

cdr3_aa: CASSQSGGQPARNTEAFF
cdr3_nt: TGTGCCAGCAGCCAGAGTGGGGGACAACCCGCGAGGAACACTGAAGCTTTCTTT
clone_size: many
v_call: TRBV14
d_call: NA
j_call: TRBJ1-1

cdr3_aa: CRVAYRGTDETQYF
cdr3_nt: TGCAGGGTTGCTTATAGAGGGACGGATGAGACCCAGTACTTC
clone_size: once
v_call: TRBV29-1
d_call: NA
j_call: TRBJ2-5

cdr3_aa: CASSFPYNEQFF
cdr3_nt: TGTGCCAGCAGCTTCCCCTACAATGAGCAGTTCTTC
clone_size: few
v_call: TRBV7-3
d_call: NA
j_call: TRBJ2-1

cdr3_aa: CASSSRLGGQETQYF
cdr3_nt: TGTGCCAGCAGCTCTCGGTTGGGGGGGCAAGAGACCCAGTACTTC
clone_size: NA
v_call: TRBV6-5
d_call: TRBD2
j_call: TRBJ2-5

cdr3_aa: CAISESYILETQYF
cdr3_nt: TGTGCCATCAGTGAGTCATACATCCTAGAGACCCAGTACTTC
clone_size: NA
v_call: TRBV10-3
d_call: NA
j_call: TRBJ2-5